A selection of T cell receptor beta chains follows, all from one sample in a study of blood T cell repertoires in COVID-19. The repertoire was sequenced with immunoSEQ multiplex PCR; TCRdb's copy has only in-frame clones and lacks some. Seen here are about 97,000 clones, around 87% observed once, and the top ten hold around a tenth. The specimen was peripheral blood. The receptors derive from a woman aged 25 to 39 with acute or convalescent COVID-19. Both conserved end residues are part of each CDR3. The order of the fields is J gene, CDR3 length, V gene, CDR3 protein.

J: TRBJ1-4
length: 15
V: TRBV28
CDR3: CASSSPGSTNEKLFF

J: TRBJ1-2
length: 12
V: TRBV6-5
CDR3: CASRDFSYGYTF

J: TRBJ2-1
length: 14
V: TRBV7-3
CDR3: CASSSGQEGDEQFF

J: TRBJ2-1
length: 18
V: TRBV11-3
CDR3: CASSLNGLAGGRYNEQFF

J: TRBJ1-4
length: 16
V: TRBV13
CDR3: CASSPGGETSDEKLFF

J: TRBJ2-7
length: 15
V: TRBV28
CDR3: CASRYTGGSSYEQYF

J: TRBJ1-1
length: 15
V: TRBV19
CDR3: CASSPGQRMNTEAFF

J: TRBJ2-7
length: 12
V: TRBV20-1
CDR3: CSASAGTYEQYF

J: TRBJ1-5
length: 18
V: TRBV5-1
CDR3: CASSLGPLGGGAGQPQHF

J: TRBJ2-2
length: 17
V: TRBV12-5
CDR3: CASGFFRERSSTGELFF

J: TRBJ1-6
length: 15
V: TRBV7-2
CDR3: CASSLAGVGNSPLHF

J: TRBJ2-1
length: 15
V: TRBV4-1
CDR3: CASGALGTSTNEQFF

J: TRBJ2-7
length: 15
V: TRBV18
CDR3: CASSPKGTSSYEQYF

J: TRBJ1-2
length: 13
V: TRBV12-3/TRBV12-4
CDR3: CATSLTGGLGYTF

J: TRBJ1-2
length: 12
V: TRBV7-9
CDR3: CASSLLPDGYTF

J: TRBJ2-7
length: 14
V: TRBV11-2
CDR3: CASSLAPPVYEQYF

J: TRBJ2-7
length: 14
V: TRBV19
CDR3: CASSLQGFDGEQYF

J: TRBJ2-3
length: 14
V: TRBV6-1
CDR3: CASSEGAQADTQYF

J: TRBJ2-7
length: 11
V: TRBV20-1
CDR3: CSARIAGGMYF

J: TRBJ1-1
length: 16
V: TRBV5-1
CDR3: CASSFVAGGVGTEAFF

J: TRBJ1-5
length: 15
V: TRBV28
CDR3: CASSLPGGGHQPQHF

J: TRBJ1-2
length: 17
V: TRBV5-1
CDR3: CASSSWRQGGPFYGYTF

J: TRBJ1-5
length: 17
V: TRBV5-5
CDR3: CASSSVVGTGGNQPQHF

J: TRBJ2-3
length: 16
V: TRBV7-4
CDR3: CASSLGGCQGTDTQYF

J: TRBJ1-1
length: 15
V: TRBV28
CDR3: CASSPQSRGNTEAFF

J: TRBJ1-6
length: 14
V: TRBV28
CDR3: CASCPTGGVSPLHF

J: TRBJ1-5
length: 13
V: TRBV13
CDR3: CASSPGPNQPQHF

J: TRBJ2-7
length: 14
V: TRBV7-9
CDR3: CASSRTGDGHEQYF

J: TRBJ1-2
length: 16
V: TRBV9
CDR3: CASSVHRTGDNYGYTF

J: TRBJ2-7
length: 14
V: TRBV27
CDR3: CASSYGGSSYEQYF

J: TRBJ1-5
length: 15
V: TRBV15
CDR3: CATSSSRQINQPQHF

J: TRBJ2-2
length: 15
V: TRBV5-8
CDR3: CASSPRLAATGELFF

J: TRBJ2-7
length: 16
V: TRBV15
CDR3: CATSRESQGRDYEQYF

J: TRBJ2-2
length: 14
V: TRBV29-1
CDR3: CSVVTGFNTGELFF

J: TRBJ1-1
length: 17
V: TRBV11-3
CDR3: CASSSRDRGVSGTEAFF

J: TRBJ2-7
length: 15
V: TRBV9
CDR3: CASSVASGGAYEQYF

J: TRBJ2-3
length: 14
V: TRBV27
CDR3: CASSFRATVDTQYF

J: TRBJ2-1
length: 16
V: TRBV6-1
CDR3: CASSELRLAGGLEQFF

J: TRBJ2-3
length: 16
V: TRBV24-1
CDR3: CATSDLPSGGTDTQYF

J: TRBJ2-7
length: 13
V: TRBV12-3/TRBV12-4
CDR3: CASSRVQGYEQYF

J: TRBJ2-7
length: 14
V: TRBV5-1
CDR3: CASSSGTGFGEQYF

J: TRBJ2-1
length: 15
V: TRBV5-1
CDR3: CASKGSSGTYNEQFF

J: TRBJ1-5
length: 14
V: TRBV3-1/TRBV3-2
CDR3: CASRGGEGNQPQHF

J: TRBJ1-3
length: 14
V: TRBV30
CDR3: CAWSDRGGGNTIYF

J: TRBJ1-5
length: 14
V: TRBV12-2
CDR3: CASRLGGRGQPQHF

J: TRBJ1-6
length: 12
V: TRBV28
CDR3: CATGGPYSPLHF

J: TRBJ1-6
length: 16
V: TRBV3-1/TRBV3-2
CDR3: CASSQDLGRPNSPLHF

J: TRBJ2-7
length: 13
V: TRBV7-9
CDR3: CASSEGLGREQYF

J: TRBJ1-2
length: 14
V: TRBV5-1
CDR3: CASSSAGPNYGYTF

J: TRBJ1-4
length: 14
V: TRBV5-1
CDR3: CASSLDPREEKLFF

J: TRBJ2-7
length: 12
V: TRBV5-6
CDR3: CASSSATYEQYF

J: TRBJ2-1
length: 13
V: TRBV27
CDR3: CASSPGGDNEQFF

J: TRBJ2-7
length: 14
V: TRBV27
CDR3: CASSQRGEAYEQYF